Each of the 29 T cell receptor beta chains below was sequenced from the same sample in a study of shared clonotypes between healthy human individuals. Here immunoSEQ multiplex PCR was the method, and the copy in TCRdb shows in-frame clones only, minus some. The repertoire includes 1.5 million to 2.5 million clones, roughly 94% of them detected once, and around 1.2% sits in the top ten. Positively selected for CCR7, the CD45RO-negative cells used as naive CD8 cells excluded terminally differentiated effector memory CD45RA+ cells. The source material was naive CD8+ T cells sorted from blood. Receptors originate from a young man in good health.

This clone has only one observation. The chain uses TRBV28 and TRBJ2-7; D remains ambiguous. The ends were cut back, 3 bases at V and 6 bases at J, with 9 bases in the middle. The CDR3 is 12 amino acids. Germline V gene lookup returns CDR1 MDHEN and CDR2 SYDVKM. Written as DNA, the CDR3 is TGTGCCAGCAGTTTGCGGAAGGTCGAGCAGTACTTC. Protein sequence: CASSLRKVEQYF.

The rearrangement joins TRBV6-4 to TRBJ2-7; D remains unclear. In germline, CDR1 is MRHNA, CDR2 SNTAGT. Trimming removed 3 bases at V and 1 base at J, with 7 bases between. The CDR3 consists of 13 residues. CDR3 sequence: CASSEARSYEQYF. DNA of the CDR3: TGTGCCAGCAGTGAGGCTAGGTCCTACGAGCAGTACTTC.

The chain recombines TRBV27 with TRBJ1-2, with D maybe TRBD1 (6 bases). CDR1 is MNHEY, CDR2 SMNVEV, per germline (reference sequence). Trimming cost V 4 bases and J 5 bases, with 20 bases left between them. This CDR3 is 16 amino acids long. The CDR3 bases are TGTGCCAGCAGTTACTCCGGGACACTCCAAGGGTATGGCTACACCTTC. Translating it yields CASSYSGTLQGYGYTF.

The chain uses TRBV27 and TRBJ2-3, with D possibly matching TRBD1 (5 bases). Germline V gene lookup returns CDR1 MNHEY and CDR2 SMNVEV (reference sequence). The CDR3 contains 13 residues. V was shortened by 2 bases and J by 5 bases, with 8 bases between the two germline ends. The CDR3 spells CASSLRGGDTQYF. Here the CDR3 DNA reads TGTGCCAGCAGTTTAAGGGGTGGAGATACGCAGTATTTT.

Here the CDR3 reads CASSFTGQFEAFF. CDR3 in DNA: TGTGCCAGCAGTTTCACCGGACAGTTTGAAGCTTTCTTT. The genes are TRBV28 and TRBJ1-1; possible D gene TRBD1, 6 bases. The CDR3 has 13 residues. Germline-derived CDR1 and CDR2 are MDHEN and SYDVKM. V lost 3 bases and J 7 bases, leaving 12 bases between the germline ends.

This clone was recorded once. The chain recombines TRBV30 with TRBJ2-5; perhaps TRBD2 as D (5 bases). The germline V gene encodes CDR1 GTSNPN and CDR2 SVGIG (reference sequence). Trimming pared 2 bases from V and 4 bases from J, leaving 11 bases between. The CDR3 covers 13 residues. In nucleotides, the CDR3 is TGTGCCTGGAGTCCCACGGCGGGAGAGACCCAGTACTTC. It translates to CAWSPTAGETQYF.

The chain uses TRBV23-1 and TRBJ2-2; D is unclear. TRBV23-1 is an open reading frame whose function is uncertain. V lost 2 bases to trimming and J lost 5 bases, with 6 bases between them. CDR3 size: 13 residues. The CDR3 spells CASSQLETGELFF. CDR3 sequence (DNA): TGCGCCAGCAGTCAACTGGAGACCGGGGAGCTGTTTTTT.

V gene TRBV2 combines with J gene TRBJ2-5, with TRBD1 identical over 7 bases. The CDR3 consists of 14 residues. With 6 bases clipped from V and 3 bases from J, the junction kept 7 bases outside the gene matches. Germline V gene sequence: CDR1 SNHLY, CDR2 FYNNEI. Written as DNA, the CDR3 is TGTGCCAGCAGCGACGAAGGGACAGAAGAGACCCAGTACTTC. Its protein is CASSDEGTEETQYF.

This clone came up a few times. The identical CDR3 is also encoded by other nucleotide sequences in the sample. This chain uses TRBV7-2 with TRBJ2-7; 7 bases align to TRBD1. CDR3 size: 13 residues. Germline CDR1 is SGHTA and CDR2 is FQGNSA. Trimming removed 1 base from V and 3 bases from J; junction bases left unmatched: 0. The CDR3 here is CASSLDRGYEQYF. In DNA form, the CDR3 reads TGTGCCAGCAGCTTAGACAGGGGCTACGAGCAGTACTTC.

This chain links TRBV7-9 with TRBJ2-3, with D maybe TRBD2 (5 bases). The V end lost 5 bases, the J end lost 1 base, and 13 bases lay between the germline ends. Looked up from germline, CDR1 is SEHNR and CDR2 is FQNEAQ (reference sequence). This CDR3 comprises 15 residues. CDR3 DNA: TGTGCCAGCAGCCCCCCCCGAGCGGGCACAGATACGCAGTATTTT. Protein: CASSPPRAGTDTQYF.

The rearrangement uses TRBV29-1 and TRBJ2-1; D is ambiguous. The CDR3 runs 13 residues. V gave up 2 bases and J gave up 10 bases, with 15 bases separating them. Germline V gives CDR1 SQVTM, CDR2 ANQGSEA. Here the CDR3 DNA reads TGCAGCGTTGAAAATAGGGCCGCGGTGGAGCAGTTCTTC. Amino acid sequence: CSVENRAAVEQFF.

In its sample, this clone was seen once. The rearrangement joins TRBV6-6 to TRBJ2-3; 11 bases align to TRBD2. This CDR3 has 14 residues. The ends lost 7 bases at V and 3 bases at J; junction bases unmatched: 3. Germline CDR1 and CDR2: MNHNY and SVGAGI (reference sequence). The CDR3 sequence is CASTWTSGTDTQYF. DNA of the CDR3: TGTGCCAGCACCTGGACTAGCGGGACAGATACGCAGTATTTT.

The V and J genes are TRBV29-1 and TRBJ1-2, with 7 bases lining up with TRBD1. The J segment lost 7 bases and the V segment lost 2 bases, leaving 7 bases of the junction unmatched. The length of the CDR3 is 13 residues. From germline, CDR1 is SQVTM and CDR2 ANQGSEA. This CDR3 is CSVEPHTGAGYTF. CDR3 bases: TGCAGCGTTGAACCCCATACAGGGGCTGGCTACACCTTC.

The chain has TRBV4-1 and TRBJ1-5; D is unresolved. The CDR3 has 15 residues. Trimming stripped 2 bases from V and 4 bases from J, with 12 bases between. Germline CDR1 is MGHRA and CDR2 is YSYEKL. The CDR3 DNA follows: TGCGCCAGCAGCCAAAACAACCCAGCGAATCAGCCCCAGCATTTT. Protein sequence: CASSQNNPANQPQHF.

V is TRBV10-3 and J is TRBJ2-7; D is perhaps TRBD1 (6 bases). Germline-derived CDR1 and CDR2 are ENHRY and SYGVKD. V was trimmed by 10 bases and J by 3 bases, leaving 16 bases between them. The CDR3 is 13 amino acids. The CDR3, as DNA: TGTGCCACGTTGACCGGACAGAACTACGAGCAGTACTTC. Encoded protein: CATLTGQNYEQYF.

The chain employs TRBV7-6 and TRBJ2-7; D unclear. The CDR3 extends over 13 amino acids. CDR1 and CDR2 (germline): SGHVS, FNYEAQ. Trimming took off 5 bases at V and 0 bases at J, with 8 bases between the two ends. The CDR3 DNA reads TGTGCCAGCAGCCTTCAACGCTCCTACGAGCAGTACTTC. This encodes CASSLQRSYEQYF.

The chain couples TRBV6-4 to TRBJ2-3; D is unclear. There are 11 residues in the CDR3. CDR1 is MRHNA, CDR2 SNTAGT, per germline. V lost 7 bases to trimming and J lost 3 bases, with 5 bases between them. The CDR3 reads CASIVTDTQYF. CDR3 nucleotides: TGTGCCAGCATAGTTACAGATACGCAGTATTTT.

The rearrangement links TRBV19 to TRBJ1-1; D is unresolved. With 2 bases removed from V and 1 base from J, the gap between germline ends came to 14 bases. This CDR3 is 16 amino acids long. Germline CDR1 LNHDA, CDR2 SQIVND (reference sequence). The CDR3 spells CASSIPSWGSNTEAFF. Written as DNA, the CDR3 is TGTGCCAGTAGTATACCCTCGTGGGGATCGAACACTGAAGCTTTCTTT. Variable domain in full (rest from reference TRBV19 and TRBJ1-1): DGGITQSPKYLFRKEGQNVTLSCEQNLNHDAMYWYRQDPGQGLRLIYYSQIVNDFQKGDIAEGYSVSREKKESFPLTVTSAQKNPTAFYLCASSIPSWGSNTEAFFGQGTRLTVV.

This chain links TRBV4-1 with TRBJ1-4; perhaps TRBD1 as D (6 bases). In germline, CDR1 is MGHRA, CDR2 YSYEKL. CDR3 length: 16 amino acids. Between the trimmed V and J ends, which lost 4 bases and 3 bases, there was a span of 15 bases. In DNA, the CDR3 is TGCGCCAGCAGCCTCAGGACAGCCACCCCTAATGAAAAACTGTTTTTT. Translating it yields CASSLRTATPNEKLFF.

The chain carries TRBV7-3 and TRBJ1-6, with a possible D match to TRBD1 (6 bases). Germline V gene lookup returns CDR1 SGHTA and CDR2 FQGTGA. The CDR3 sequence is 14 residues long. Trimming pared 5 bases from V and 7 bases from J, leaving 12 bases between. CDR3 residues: CASSGEGGNSPLHF. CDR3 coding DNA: TGTGCCAGCAGCGGGGAGGGGGGAAATTCACCCCTCCACTTT.

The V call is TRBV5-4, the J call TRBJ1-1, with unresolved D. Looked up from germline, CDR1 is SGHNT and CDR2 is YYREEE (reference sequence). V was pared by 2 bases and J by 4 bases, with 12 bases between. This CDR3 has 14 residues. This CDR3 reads CASSFASGSTEAFF. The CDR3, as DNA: TGTGCCAGCAGCTTTGCGTCTGGGAGCACTGAAGCTTTCTTT. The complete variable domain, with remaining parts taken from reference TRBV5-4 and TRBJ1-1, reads ETGVTQSPTHLIKTRGQQVTLRCSSQSGHNTVSWYQQALGQGPQFIFQYYREEENGRGNFPPRFSGLQFPNYSSELNVNALELDDSALYLCASSFASGSTEAFFGQGTRLTVV.

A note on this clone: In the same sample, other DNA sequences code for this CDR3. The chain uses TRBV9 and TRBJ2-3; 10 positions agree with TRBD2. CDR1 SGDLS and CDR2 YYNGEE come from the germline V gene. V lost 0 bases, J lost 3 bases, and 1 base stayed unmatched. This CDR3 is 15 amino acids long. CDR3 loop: CASSVELAGTDTQYF. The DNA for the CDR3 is TGTGCCAGCAGCGTAGAACTAGCGGGGACAGATACGCAGTATTTT.

Written as DNA, the CDR3 is TGTGCCAGCTCACCGGACAGTACTTACTACAATGAGCAGTTCTTC. The encoded protein is CASSPDSTYYNEQFF. The rearrangement uses TRBV18 and TRBJ2-1; D perhaps matches TRBD1 (6 bases). Trimming cost V 3 bases and J 3 bases, with 12 bases left between them. This CDR3 has 15 residues. Germline V gene data show CDR1 as KGHSH and CDR2 as LQKENI.

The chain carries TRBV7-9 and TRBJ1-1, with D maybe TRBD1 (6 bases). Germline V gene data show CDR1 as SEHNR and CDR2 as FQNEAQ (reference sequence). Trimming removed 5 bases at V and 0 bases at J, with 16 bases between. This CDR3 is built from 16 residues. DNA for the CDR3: TGTGCCAGCAGCCCCTCGACAGGCCGAATGAACACTGAAGCTTTCTTT. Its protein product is CASSPSTGRMNTEAFF. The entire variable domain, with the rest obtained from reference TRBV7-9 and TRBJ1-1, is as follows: DTGVSQNPRHKITKRGQNVTFRCDPISEHNRLYWYRQTLGQGPEFLTYFQNEAQLEKSRLLSDRFSAERPKGSFSTLEIQRTEQGDSAMYLCASSPSTGRMNTEAFFGQGTRLTVV.

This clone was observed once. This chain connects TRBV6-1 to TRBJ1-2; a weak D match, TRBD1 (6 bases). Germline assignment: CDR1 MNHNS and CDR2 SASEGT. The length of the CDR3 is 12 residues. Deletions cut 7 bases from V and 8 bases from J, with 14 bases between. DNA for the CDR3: TGTGCCAGCACAGGGAGGGGGAAGGGCTACACCTTC. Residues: CASTGRGKGYTF.

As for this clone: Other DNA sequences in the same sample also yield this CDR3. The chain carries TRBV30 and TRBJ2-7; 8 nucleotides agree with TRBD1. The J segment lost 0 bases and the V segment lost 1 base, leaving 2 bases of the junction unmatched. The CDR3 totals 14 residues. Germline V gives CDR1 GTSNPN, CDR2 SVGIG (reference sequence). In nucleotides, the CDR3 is TGTGCCTGGAGTGGGACAGGGTCCTCCTACGAGCAGTACTTC. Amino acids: CAWSGTGSSYEQYF.

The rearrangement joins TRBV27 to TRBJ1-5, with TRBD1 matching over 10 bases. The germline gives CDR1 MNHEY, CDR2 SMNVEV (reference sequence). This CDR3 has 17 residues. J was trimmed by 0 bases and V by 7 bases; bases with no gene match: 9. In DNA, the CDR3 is TGTGCCAGCACCCCGGACAGGGGGTCATATAGCAATCAGCCCCAGCATTTT. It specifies CASTPDRGSYSNQPQHF.

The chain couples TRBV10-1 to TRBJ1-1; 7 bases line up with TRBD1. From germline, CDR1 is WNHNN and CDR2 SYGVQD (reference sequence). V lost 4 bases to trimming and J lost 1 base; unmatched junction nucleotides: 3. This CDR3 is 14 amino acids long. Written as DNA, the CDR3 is TGCGCCAGCAGTGGGGACAGTTGGAACACTGAAGCTTTCTTT. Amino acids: CASSGDSWNTEAFF.

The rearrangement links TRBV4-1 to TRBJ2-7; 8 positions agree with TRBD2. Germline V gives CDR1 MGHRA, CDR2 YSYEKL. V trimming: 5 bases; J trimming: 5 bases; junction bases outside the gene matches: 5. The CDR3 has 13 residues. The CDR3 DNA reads TGCGCCAGCAGCGTTTCGGGAGGGGACGAGCAGTACTTC. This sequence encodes CASSVSGGDEQYF.